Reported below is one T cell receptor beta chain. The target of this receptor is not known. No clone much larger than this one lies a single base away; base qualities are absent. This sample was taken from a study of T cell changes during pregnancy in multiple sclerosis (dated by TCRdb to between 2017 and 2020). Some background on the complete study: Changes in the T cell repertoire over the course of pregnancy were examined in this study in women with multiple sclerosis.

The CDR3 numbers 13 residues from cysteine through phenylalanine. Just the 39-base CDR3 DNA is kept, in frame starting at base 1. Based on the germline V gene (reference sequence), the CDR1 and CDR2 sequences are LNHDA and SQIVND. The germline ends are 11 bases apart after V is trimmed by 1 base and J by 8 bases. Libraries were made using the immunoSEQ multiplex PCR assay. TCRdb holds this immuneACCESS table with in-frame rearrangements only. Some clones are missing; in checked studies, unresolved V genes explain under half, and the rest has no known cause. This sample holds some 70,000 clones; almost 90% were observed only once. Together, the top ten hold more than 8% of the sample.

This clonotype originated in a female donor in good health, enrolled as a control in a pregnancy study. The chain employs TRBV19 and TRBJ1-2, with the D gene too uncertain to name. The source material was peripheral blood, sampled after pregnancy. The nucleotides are TGTGCCAGTAGTATAGGGGCAGCAATGGGCTACACCTTC. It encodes CASSIGAAMGYTF.